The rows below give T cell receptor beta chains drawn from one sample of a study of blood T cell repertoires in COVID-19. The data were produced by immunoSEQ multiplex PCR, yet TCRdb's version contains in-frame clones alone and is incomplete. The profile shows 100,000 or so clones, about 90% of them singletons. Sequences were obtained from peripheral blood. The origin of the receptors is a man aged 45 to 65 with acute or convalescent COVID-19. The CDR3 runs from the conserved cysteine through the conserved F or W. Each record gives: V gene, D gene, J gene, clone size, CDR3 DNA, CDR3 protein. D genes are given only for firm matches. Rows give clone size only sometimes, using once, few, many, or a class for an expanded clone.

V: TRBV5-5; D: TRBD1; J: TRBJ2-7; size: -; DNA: TGTGCCAGCAGCTTTGGGACAGGGAACCTCTACGAGCAGTACTTC; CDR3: CASSFGTGNLYEQYF
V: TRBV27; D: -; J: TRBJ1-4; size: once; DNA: TGTGCCAGCAGTTTGTGGAGGGGTGAAAAACTGTTTTTT; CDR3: CASSLWRGEKLFF
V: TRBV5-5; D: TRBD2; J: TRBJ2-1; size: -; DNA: TGTGCCAGCAGCTGGACTAGCGGGGGGAGCTCCTACAATGAGCAGTTCTTC; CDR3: CASSWTSGGSSYNEQFF
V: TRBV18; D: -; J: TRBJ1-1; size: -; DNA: TGTGCCAGCTCACCGGCACAGTTGAACACTGAAGCTTTCTTT; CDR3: CASSPAQLNTEAFF
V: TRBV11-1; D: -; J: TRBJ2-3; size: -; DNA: TGTGCCAGCAGCTCCCGGGGGGCCCGCACAGATACGCAGTATTTT; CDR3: CASSSRGARTDTQYF
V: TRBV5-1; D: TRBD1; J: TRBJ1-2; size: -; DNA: TGCGCCAGCAGCTTGAACCCAGGGGGCTATGGCTACACCTTC; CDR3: CASSLNPGGYGYTF
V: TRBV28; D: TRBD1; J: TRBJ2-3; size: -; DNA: TGTGCCAGCAGCAAGGACAGGGCTAGCACAGATACGCAGTATTTT; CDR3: CASSKDRASTDTQYF
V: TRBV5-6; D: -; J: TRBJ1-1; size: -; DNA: TGTGCCAGCAGCTTTAGCTTTAGTGGATCTTTCTTT; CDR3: CASSFSFSGSFF
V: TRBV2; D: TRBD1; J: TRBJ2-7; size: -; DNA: TGTGCCGACCGACCGGGACAGGGGGTCTACGAGCAGTACTTC; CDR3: CADRPGQGVYEQYF
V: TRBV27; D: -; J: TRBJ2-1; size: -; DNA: TGTGCCAGCAGTCCCCGGGGGGCGACTACTTACAATGAGCAGTTCTTC; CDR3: CASSPRGATTYNEQFF
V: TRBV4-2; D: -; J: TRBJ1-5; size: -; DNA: TGTGCCAGCAGCCAAGAGGCGGGGGCCGACAATCAGCCCCAGCATTTT; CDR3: CASSQEAGADNQPQHF
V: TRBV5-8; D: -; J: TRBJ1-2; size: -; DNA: TGTGCCAGCAGCGCGGCCACCCAGGGGCTTGTCTATGGCTACACCTTC; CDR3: CASSAATQGLVYGYTF
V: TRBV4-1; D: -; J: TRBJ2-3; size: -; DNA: TGCGCCAGCAGTAAAAGGAGGGAAACAGATACGCAGTATTTT; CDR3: CASSKRRETDTQYF
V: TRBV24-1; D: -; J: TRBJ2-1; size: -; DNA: TGTGCCACCCAGGACTCCTATACCTACAATGAGCAGTTCTTC; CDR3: CATQDSYTYNEQFF
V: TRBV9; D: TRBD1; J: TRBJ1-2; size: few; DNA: TGTGCCAGCAGCGTAGAGGGGGCAGGTGGCTACACCTTC; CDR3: CASSVEGAGGYTF
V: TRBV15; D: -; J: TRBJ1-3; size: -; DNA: TGTGCCACCAGCAGAGGAGAAGACAGAGGAAACACCATATATTTT; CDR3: CATSRGEDRGNTIYF
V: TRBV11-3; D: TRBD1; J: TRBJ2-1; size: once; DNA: TGTGCCAGCAGCCTGGGACAGGGGACCTACAATGAGCAGTTCTTC; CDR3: CASSLGQGTYNEQFF
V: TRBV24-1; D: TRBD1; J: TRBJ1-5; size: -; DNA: TGTGCCACCAGTGATGCGACAGGGTCAAGCAATCAGCCCCAGCATTTT; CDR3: CATSDATGSSNQPQHF
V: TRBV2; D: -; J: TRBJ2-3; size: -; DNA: TGTGCCAGCGCTGGGCAGAACACAGATACGCAGTATTTT; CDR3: CASAGQNTDTQYF
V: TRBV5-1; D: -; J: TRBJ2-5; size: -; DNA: TGCGCCAGCAGTTTATCGTACCAAGAGACCCAGTACTTC; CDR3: CASSLSYQETQYF
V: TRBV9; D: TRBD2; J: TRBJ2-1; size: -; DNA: TGTGCCAGCAAAAGAACAGGACTAGCGGGGGGGTACTCCTACAATGAGCAGTTCTTC; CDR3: CASKRTGLAGGYSYNEQFF
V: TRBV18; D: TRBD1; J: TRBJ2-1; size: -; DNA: TGTGCCAGCTCACCGCTAGGGACAGGGGGATTCTCCTACAATGAGCAGTTCTTC; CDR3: CASSPLGTGGFSYNEQFF
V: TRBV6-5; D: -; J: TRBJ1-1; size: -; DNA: TGTGCCAGCAGTTTCCAGGGCCGCAAGACTGAAGCTTTCTTT; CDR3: CASSFQGRKTEAFF
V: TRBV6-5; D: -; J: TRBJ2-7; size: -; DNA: TGTGCCAGCAGTTACTCTCACTCGACAAGCTACGAGCAGTACTTC; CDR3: CASSYSHSTSYEQYF
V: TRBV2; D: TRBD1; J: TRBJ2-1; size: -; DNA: TGTGCCAGCAGTGAAGCTGACAGGGGAAATGAGCAGTTCTTC; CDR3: CASSEADRGNEQFF